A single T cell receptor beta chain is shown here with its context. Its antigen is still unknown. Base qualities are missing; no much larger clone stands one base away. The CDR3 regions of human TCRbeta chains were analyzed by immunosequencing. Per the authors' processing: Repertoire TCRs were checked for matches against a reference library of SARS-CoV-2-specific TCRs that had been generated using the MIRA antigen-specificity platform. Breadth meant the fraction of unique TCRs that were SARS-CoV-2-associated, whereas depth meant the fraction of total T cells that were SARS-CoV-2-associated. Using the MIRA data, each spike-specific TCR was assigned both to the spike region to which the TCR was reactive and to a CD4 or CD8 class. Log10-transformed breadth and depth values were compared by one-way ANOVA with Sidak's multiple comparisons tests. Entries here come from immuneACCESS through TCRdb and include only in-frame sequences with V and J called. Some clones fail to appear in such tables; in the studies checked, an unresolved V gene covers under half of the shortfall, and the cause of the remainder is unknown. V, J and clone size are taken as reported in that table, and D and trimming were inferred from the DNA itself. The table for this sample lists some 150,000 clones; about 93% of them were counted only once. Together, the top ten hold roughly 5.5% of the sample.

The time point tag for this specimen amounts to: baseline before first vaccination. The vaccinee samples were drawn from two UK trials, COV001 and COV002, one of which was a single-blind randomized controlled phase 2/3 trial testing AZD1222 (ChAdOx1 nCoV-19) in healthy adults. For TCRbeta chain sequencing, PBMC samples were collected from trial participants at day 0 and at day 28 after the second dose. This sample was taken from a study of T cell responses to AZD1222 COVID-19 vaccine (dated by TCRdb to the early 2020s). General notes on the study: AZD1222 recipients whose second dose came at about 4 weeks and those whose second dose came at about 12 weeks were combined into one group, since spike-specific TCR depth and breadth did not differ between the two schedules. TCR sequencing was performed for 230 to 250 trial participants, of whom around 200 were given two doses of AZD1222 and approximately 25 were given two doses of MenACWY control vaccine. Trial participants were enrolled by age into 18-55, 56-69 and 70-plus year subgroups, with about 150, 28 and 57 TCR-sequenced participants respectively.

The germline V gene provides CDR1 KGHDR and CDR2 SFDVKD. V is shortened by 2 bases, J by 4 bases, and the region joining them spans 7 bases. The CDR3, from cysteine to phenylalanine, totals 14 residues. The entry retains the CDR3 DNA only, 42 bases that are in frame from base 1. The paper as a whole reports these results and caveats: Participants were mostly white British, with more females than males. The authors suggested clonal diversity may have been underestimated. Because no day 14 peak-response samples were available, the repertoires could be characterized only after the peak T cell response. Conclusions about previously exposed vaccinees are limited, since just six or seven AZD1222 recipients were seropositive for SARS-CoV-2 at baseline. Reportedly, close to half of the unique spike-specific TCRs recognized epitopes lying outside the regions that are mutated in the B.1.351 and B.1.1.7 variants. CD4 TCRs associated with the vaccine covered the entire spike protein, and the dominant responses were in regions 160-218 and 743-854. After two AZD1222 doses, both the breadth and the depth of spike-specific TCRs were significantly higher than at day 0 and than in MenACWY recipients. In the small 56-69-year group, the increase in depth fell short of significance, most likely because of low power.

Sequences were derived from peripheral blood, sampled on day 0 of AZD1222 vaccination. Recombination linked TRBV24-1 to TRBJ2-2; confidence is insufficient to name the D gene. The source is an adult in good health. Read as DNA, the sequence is TGTGCCACCAGTGATTGGAGTGGCACCGGGGAGCTGTTTTTT. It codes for CATSDWSGTGELFF.